The clone carrying this TCR beta chain has more than one count but fewer than ten. Its antigen remains unidentified. The CDR3 contains 15 residues. This specimen belongs to a study of molecular identifiers for immune sequencing clone quantification. General study findings and limits: Clones that exceeded 20 RNA copies held over 99% of effector molecules, yet under 1% in naive cells.

Naive CD8 T cells, phenotype CD8+CD4-CCR7+CD45RA+, were sorted. Bulk libraries came from a prior protocol with listed TCR primers. Via MiXCR, TCRdb re-called the PCR reads, giving one row per CDR3 protein. The sample records fewer than 350,000 distinct CDR3 sequences, 20% to 25% being singletons. Sequencing used naive CD8+ T cells from blood, with Jurkat cell RNA spiked in. Specified subset: FACS-sorted CD8+CD4-CCR7+CD45RA+ naive T cells. The source is a human donor in good health. Some libraries in this study had Jurkat cell RNA spiked in. The V gene is TRBV21-1, the J gene TRBJ1-3; the D call in the table, TRBD1, was not verified against the DNA. TRBV21-1 counts as a pseudogene. The CDR3 is CASSKTGTAGNTIYF. The DNA of the CDR3 is TGTGCCAGCAGCAAGACAGGGACAGCTGGAAACACCATATATTTT.